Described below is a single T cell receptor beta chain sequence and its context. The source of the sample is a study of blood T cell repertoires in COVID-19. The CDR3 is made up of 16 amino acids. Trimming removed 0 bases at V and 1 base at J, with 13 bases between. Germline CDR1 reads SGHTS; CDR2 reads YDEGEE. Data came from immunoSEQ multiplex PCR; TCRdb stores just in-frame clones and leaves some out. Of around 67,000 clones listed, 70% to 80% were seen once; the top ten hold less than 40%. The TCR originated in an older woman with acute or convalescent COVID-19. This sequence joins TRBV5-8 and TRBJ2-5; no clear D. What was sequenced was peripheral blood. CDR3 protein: CASSLGGFGAQETQYF. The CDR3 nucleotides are TGTGCCAGCAGCTTGGGTGGTTTTGGAGCCCAAGAGACCCAGTACTTC.